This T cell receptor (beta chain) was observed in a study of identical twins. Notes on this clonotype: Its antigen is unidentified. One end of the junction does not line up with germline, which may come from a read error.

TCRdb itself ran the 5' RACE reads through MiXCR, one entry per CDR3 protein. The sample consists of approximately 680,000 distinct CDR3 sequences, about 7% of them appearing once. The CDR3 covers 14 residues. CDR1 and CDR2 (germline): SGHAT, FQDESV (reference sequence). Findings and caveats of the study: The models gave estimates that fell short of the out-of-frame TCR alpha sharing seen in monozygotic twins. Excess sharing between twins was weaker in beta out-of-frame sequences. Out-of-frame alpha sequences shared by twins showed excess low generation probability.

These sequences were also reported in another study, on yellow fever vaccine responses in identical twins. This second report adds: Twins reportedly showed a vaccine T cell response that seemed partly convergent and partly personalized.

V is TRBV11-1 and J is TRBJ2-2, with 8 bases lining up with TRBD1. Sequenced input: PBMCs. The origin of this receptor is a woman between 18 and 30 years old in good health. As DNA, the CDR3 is TGTGTCAGCCGCAGGGGGCCTGAAACCGGGGAGCTGTTTTTT. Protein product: CVSRRGPETGELFF.